Each of the 28 T cell receptor beta chains below was sequenced from the same sample in a study of T cells in Graves' hyperthyroidism and ophthalmopathy. Template material for amplifying TCR beta CDR3 regions consisted of RNA transcripts. With the HTBI primer set, the TCR CDR3 went through a first round of RT-PCR. MiXCR was run by TCRdb on the multiplex PCR reads, yielding one entry per CDR3 protein. The sample has 500,000 to 650,000 distinct CDR3 sequences; just under 20% are singletons. Sample: blood. The receptors come from a man aged 40-49 years with Graves' ophthalmopathy.

About this clonotype itself: Given a much more abundant clone one base away, this may be a read error. The chain links TRBV6-1 to TRBJ2-7; perhaps TRBD1 as D (5 bases). CDR3 length: 15 amino acids. Germline V gives CDR1 MNHNS, CDR2 SASEGT. CDR3 sequence reads: CASSLVGAASHEQYF. Here the CDR3 DNA reads TGTGCCAGCTCCCTAGTAGGGGCGGCCTCCCACGAGCAGTACTTC.

This clonotype was seen repeatedly, ten times or more. The chain combines TRBV20-1 with TRBJ2-1; no definite D call. The CDR3 is 11 amino acids. With 6 bases removed from V and 9 bases from J, the gap between germline ends came to 12 bases. Germline V gives CDR1 DFQATT, CDR2 SNEGSKA (reference sequence). CDR3 amino acids: CSAAGPGEQFF. As DNA, the CDR3 is TGCAGTGCCGCCGGACCGGGTGAGCAGTTCTTC.

The table lists this clonotype with a few counts. The rearrangement joins TRBV14 to TRBJ1-6; D remains ambiguous. CDR1 SGHDN and CDR2 FVKESK come from the germline V gene. Trimming shortened V by 4 bases and J by 10 bases, and 17 bases separated the two germline ends. The CDR3 is made up of 15 amino acids. CDR3 sequence (DNA): TGTGCCAGCAGCCTTGGGTCACCCTTGGAATCACCCCTCCACTTT. Its translation: CASSLGSPLESPLHF.

This clonotype was picked up a small number of times. The chain employs TRBV20-1 and TRBJ2-3; a weak D match, TRBD2 (5 bases). V dropped 4 bases and J dropped 4 bases, with 6 bases sitting between them. The CDR3 sequence is 11 residues long. The germline V gene has CDR1 DFQATT and CDR2 SNEGSKA (reference sequence). This CDR3 reads CSAMRADTQYF. CDR3 in DNA: TGCAGTGCTATGAGGGCAGATACGCAGTATTTT.

Ten or more counts support this clonotype. This chain joins TRBV7-8 and TRBJ1-5; perhaps TRBD1 as D (6 bases). Trimming cost V 1 base and J 4 bases, with 11 bases left between them. From germline, CDR1 is SGHVS and CDR2 FQNEAQ. CDR3 size: 15 residues. CDR3 residues: CASSLVRTENQPQHF. CDR3 coding DNA: TGTGCCAGCAGCTTAGTCAGGACAGAAAATCAGCCCCAGCATTTT.

In its sample, this clonotype was seen many times. The chain uses TRBV7-2 and TRBJ2-7; D ambiguous. CDR1 is SGHTA, CDR2 FQGNSA, per germline. The CDR3 contains 11 residues. Trimming removed 3 bases from V and 6 bases from J, with 6 bases in between. CDR3 loop: CASSFFSEQYF. CDR3 in DNA: TGTGCCAGCAGCTTCTTCTCCGAGCAGTACTTC. The complete variable domain, with remaining parts taken from reference TRBV7-2 and TRBJ2-7, reads GAGVSQSPSNKVTEKGKDVELRCDPISGHTALYWYRQSLGQGLEFLIYFQGNSAPDKSGLPSDRFSAERTGGSVSTLTIQRTQQEDSAVYLCASSFFSEQYFGPGTRLTVT.

There are many counts of this clonotype. The chain couples TRBV11-2 to TRBJ2-7, with 8 bases lining up with TRBD2. With V trimmed by 1 base and J by 3 bases, 2 bases remained unmatched. Germline CDR1 is SGHAT and CDR2 is FQNNGV. CDR3 length: 14 amino acids. This chain's CDR3 is CASSLVTSGYEQYF. The CDR3 nucleotides read TGTGCCAGCAGCTTAGTTACTAGCGGCTACGAGCAGTACTTC.

This clonotype was recorded many times. The chain is built from TRBV5-1 and TRBJ2-1, with D perhaps TRBD1 (5 bases). CDR3 length: 15 amino acids. The V end was cut by 1 base, the J end by 8 bases, with 16 bases between. Germline values: CDR1 SGHRS, CDR2 YFSETQ. This chain's CDR3 is CASSLSTPGIDEQFF. CDR3 coding DNA: TGCGCCAGCAGCTTGTCGACACCAGGGATCGATGAGCAGTTCTTC. Together with reference TRBV5-1 and TRBJ2-1, the CDR3 gives the full variable domain: KAGVTQTPRYLIKTRGQQVTLSCSPISGHRSVSWYQQTPGQGLQFLFEYFSETQRNKGNFPGRFSGRQFSNSRSEMNVSTLELGDSALYLCASSLSTPGIDEQFFGPGTRLTVL.

This clonotype was counted between two and nine times. J is TRBJ2-3 and V is TRBV20-1, with D perhaps matching TRBD2 (5 bases). The V end lost 2 bases, the J end lost 5 bases, and 11 bases lay between the germline ends. In germline, CDR1 is DFQATT, CDR2 SNEGSKA (reference sequence). This CDR3 region has 13 residues. CDR3 amino acids: CSARRPAGDTQYF. The CDR3 DNA sequence: TGCAGTGCTAGACGGCCGGCGGGAGATACGCAGTATTTT.

This clonotype showed up just a few times. V gene TRBV7-2 combines with J gene TRBJ1-5; D unresolved. Germline lookup yields CDR1 SGHTA and CDR2 FQGNSA. V lost 3 bases and J lost 5, with 23 bases in between. The CDR3 covers 18 residues. CDR3: CASSFSSGHPSLYQPQHF. CDR3 sequence (DNA): TGTGCCAGCAGCTTCTCCAGCGGGCACCCGAGCCTCTATCAGCCCCAGCATTTT.

V gene TRBV4-1 combines with J gene TRBJ2-2; D call uncertain. Trimming left V 1 base short and J 7 bases short, with 7 bases between. CDR3 length: 13 amino acids. Germline V gives CDR1 MGHRA, CDR2 YSYEKL. The CDR3 loop reads CASSQGMGGELFF. The CDR3 nucleotides are TGCGCCAGCAGCCAAGGAATGGGCGGGGAGCTGTTTTTT.

The V call is TRBV9, the J call TRBJ1-5; D ambiguous. Trimming stripped 5 bases from V and 2 bases from J, with 11 bases between. Germline V gives CDR1 SGDLS, CDR2 YYNGEE. This CDR3 region has 14 residues. The CDR3, as DNA: TGTGCCAGCAGTCCCAATGATGGCAATCAGCCCCAGCATTTT. This translates into CASSPNDGNQPQHF.

The V call is TRBV4-1, the J call TRBJ1-1; D is undetermined. In germline, CDR1 is MGHRA, CDR2 YSYEKL. The CDR3 length is 15 residues. The germline V and J ends were trimmed by 1 base and 0 bases, with 9 bases remaining between them. The CDR3 nucleotides are TGCGCCAGCAGCCAAGGCCCAGCGATGAACACTGAAGCTTTCTTT. Protein: CASSQGPAMNTEAFF.

J is TRBJ2-5 and V is TRBV20-1; D unresolved. The V end was cut by 4 bases, the J end by 3 bases, with 12 bases between. The CDR3 extends over 13 amino acids. CDR1 is DFQATT and CDR2 is SNEGSKA in the germline V gene (reference sequence). The CDR3 nucleotides read TGCAGTGCTAAAGGCCAGACCAAAGAGACCCAGTACTTC. Translating it yields CSAKGQTKETQYF.

There are a few counts of this clonotype. This sequence joins TRBV5-1 and TRBJ2-3, with D tentatively TRBD1 (5 bases). Germline V CDR1 and CDR2: SGHRS, YFSETQ. There are 15 residues in the CDR3. V was cut by 5 bases and J by 0 bases, with 13 bases left in between. This CDR3 reads CASRPTGSSTDTQYF. DNA for the CDR3: TGCGCCAGCAGACCTACAGGAAGTAGCACAGATACGCAGTATTTT. Full variable domain (missing parts from reference TRBV5-1 and TRBJ2-3): KAGVTQTPRYLIKTRGQQVTLSCSPISGHRSVSWYQQTPGQGLQFLFEYFSETQRNKGNFPGRFSGRQFSNSRSEMNVSTLELGDSALYLCASRPTGSSTDTQYFGPGTRLTVL.

This clonotype was seen repeatedly, ten times or more. J is TRBJ2-5 and V is TRBV2; D may match TRBD1 or TRBD2 (6 bases each). The V and J ends lost 4 bases and 1 base respectively, with 16 bases between them. CDR3 length: 16 residues. CDR1 is SNHLY and CDR2 is FYNNEI in the germline V gene. CDR3 in amino acids: CASSVSGARPQETQYF. The DNA for the CDR3 is TGTGCCAGCAGTGTATCGGGGGCGAGACCCCAAGAGACCCAGTACTTC. Full variable domain (outside the CDR3, taken from reference TRBV2 and TRBJ2-5): EPEVTQTPSHQVTQMGQEVILRCVPISNHLYFYWYRQILGQKVEFLVSFYNNEISEKSEIFDDQFSVERPDGSNFTLKIRSTKLEDSAMYFCASSVSGARPQETQYFGPGTRLLVL.

The table lists this clonotype with many counts. This sequence joins TRBV11-3 and TRBJ1-1; no clear D. The CDR3 runs to 13 residues. CDR1 is SGHNT and CDR2 is YENEEA in the germline V gene. The V end was cut by 3 bases, the J end by 6 bases, with 11 bases between. The CDR3 nucleotides read TGTGCCAGCAGCTTTGCGCAGTCCGCTGAAGCTTTCTTT. It yields the protein CASSFAQSAEAFF.

The sample holds many counts of this clonotype. The genes are TRBV28 and TRBJ2-1, with D possibly TRBD2 on 5 matching bases. The CDR3 loop spans 11 amino acids. With 7 bases removed from V and 12 bases from J, the gap between germline ends came to 13 bases. The germline V gene has CDR1 MDHEN and CDR2 SYDVKM. The CDR3 protein is CASTTLRGQFF. CDR3 nucleotides: TGTGCCAGCACGACTCTACGGGGGCAGTTCTTC.

The chain uses TRBV7-9 and TRBJ2-1, with 7 bases matching TRBD2. V shed 5 bases, J shed 4 bases, and the junction held 8 bases outside the gene matches. The germline V gene has CDR1 SEHNR and CDR2 FQNEAQ (reference sequence). This CDR3 region has 15 residues. CDR3 region: CASSQGSSGYNEQFF. In DNA, the CDR3 is TGTGCCAGCAGCCAAGGTTCTAGCGGATACAATGAGCAGTTCTTC.

This clonotype has just one count. The J gene is TRBJ2-5, the V gene TRBV9; 16 nucleotides line up with TRBD2. From germline, CDR1 is SGDLS and CDR2 YYNGEE. The CDR3 sequence is 17 residues long. After removal of 4 bases from V and 5 bases from J, the junction contained 8 bases not matched to a gene. CDR3 sequence reads: CASSYGTSGRAPETQYF. CDR3 coding DNA: TGTGCCAGCAGCTACGGGACTAGCGGGAGGGCCCCGGAGACCCAGTACTTC.

The table lists this clonotype with a few counts. The rearrangement uses TRBV9 and TRBJ2-5; possible D gene TRBD2, 6 bases. Germline CDR1 reads SGDLS; CDR2 reads YYNGEE. The CDR3 is 13 residues long. Trimming cost V 5 bases and J 5 bases, with 13 bases left between them. The CDR3 is CASSDGSLETQYF. CDR3 in DNA: TGTGCCAGCAGTGACGGGAGTCTGGAGACCCAGTACTTC.

This clonotype was observed a handful of times. The CDR3, as DNA: TGTGCCAGCATCGATTACAGGCGTGGCTCTGGGGCCAACGTCCTGACTTTC. Translated, it gives CASIDYRRGSGANVLTF. V gene TRBV3-1 combines with J gene TRBJ2-6, with D possibly being TRBD1 (5 bases). V was trimmed by 7 bases and J by 0 bases, leaving 16 bases between them. The CDR3 runs 17 residues. The germline V gene has CDR1 LGHDT and CDR2 YNNKEL (reference sequence).

Note on this clonotype: This may come from a read error, since a much larger clone is one base off. The V gene is TRBV20-1, the J gene TRBJ2-7; 11 nucleotides match TRBD2. There are 14 residues in the CDR3. Germline CDR1 reads DFQATT; CDR2 reads SNEGSKA (reference sequence). The CDR3 DNA sequence: TGCTCACAATCCGGGGGGACTAGCGGATACGGGCAGTACTTC. Amino acids: CSQSGGTSGYGQYF.

The V and J genes are TRBV6-5 and TRBJ2-7; 8 bases are shared with TRBD2. The V and J ends lost 2 bases and 5 bases, in that order; junction bases with no gene match: 14. Germline V gene lookup returns CDR1 MNHEY and CDR2 SVGAGI. There are 17 residues in the CDR3. CDR3 loop: CASSYPSRFSGDHEQYF. DNA for the CDR3: TGTGCCAGCAGTTACCCGAGTCGTTTTAGCGGGGACCACGAGCAGTACTTC.

This clonotype has a handful of counts. V and J are TRBV14 and TRBJ2-1; no clear D gene. CDR1 is SGHDN and CDR2 is FVKESK in the germline V gene. Trimming removed 0 bases from V and 10 bases from J, with 10 bases in between. This CDR3 comprises 13 residues. The CDR3 here is CASSQDNENEQFF. The CDR3 DNA sequence: TGTGCCAGCAGCCAAGATAATGAGAACGAGCAGTTCTTC.

This clonotype was counted only a few times. This sequence joins TRBV10-3 and TRBJ2-2; D perhaps matches TRBD1 (5 bases). Germline values: CDR1 ENHRY, CDR2 SYGVKD. The CDR3 covers 15 residues. The ends were cut back, 2 bases at V and 5 bases at J, with 12 bases in the middle. Here the CDR3 reads CAISEARTRTGELFF. The CDR3 DNA reads as TGTGCCATCAGTGAGGCCAGGACACGGACCGGGGAGCTGTTTTTT.

This clonotype has a count of ten or more. The genes are TRBV6-1 and TRBJ2-2; 8 bases map to TRBD1. The germline gives CDR1 MNHNS, CDR2 SASEGT. The J segment lost 5 bases and the V segment lost 6 bases, leaving 17 bases of the junction unmatched. This CDR3 is built from 18 residues. The chain's CDR3 is CASSGRPGQATFTGELFF. The DNA of the CDR3 is TGTGCCAGCAGCGGGCGACCGGGACAGGCAACGTTTACCGGGGAGCTGTTTTTT.

CDR3: CASSVGQTGPYYGYTF. CDR3 DNA: TGTGCCAGCAGTGTCGGGCAGACAGGGCCTTACTATGGCTACACCTTC. The chain recombines TRBV6-1 with TRBJ1-2; 7 bases align to TRBD1. Trimming took 4 bases from V and 3 from J; bases not matched to a gene: 11. CDR3 length: 16 residues. The germline gives CDR1 MNHNS, CDR2 SASEGT.